This T cell receptor (beta chain) appears in the sequencing data of a study of blood T cell repertoires in COVID-19. Under the authors' procedure: Amplified reference gene primers provided the basis for estimating nucleated cell counts. Measured with immunoSEQ multiplex PCR; TCRdb has only the in-frame clones, and not every one. Clone size and the V and J calls come from that table; the DNA yielded D and trimming. Seen here are a few hundred thousand clones, roughly 85% observed once, and the top ten hold less than 3%. Germline CDR1 KGHDR, CDR2 SFDVKD. V lost 6 bases and J lost 2; bases outside the gene matches: 5. The CDR3 contains 14 residues.

This sequence joins TRBV24-1 and TRBJ2-7; TRBD2 matches 8 bases. The clonotype comes from a woman in her twenties or thirties with active or convalescent COVID-19. Source material: peripheral blood. The chain's CDR3 is CATSSRGGPYEQYF. Here the CDR3 DNA reads TGTGCCACCAGTTCCCGCGGGGGGCCCTACGAGCAGTACTTC.